A single sample gave rise to the 4 T cell receptor beta chains below, sequenced in a study of molecular identifiers for immune sequencing clone quantification. One entry per CDR3 protein results from TCRdb running MiXCR on the PCR reads. The sample contains hundreds of thousands of distinct CDR3 sequences, roughly 23% of which appear only once. The sequencing sample was made of naive CD8+ T cells from blood, with Jurkat cell RNA spiked in. As for subset: FACS-sorted CD8+CD4-CCR7+CD45RA+ naive T cells. Receptors were obtained from a human donor in good health. Some libraries in this study had Jurkat cell RNA spiked in.

This clonotype was recorded only once. This rearrangement joins TRBV28 to TRBJ2-1; a weak D match, TRBD1 (7 bases). Looked up from germline, CDR1 is MDHEN and CDR2 is SYDVKM. The CDR3 length is 16 residues. The CDR3 loop reads CVSIPGGDSGNNEQFF. In nucleotides, the CDR3 is TGTGTCAGTATTCCTGGCGGGGACAGCGGCAACAATGAGCAGTTCTTC.

About this clonotype: A much larger clone differs by one base, so this may be a read error. The rearrangement joins TRBV2 to TRBJ1-5; unclear D gene. The CDR3 has 13 amino acids. From germline, CDR1 is SNHLY and CDR2 FYNNEI. DNA for the CDR3: TGTGCCAACAGTGAAGACGGCAATCAGCCCCAGCATTTT. This translates into CANSEDGNQPQHF.

This chain links TRBV7-2 with TRBJ2-1; 8 bases fit TRBD2. V gave up 4 bases and J gave up 6 bases; unmatched junction bases: 8. Germline CDR1 and CDR2: SGHTA and FQGNSA. The CDR3 extends over 15 amino acids. The CDR3 reads CASSSQRERGNEQFF. CDR3 nucleotide sequence: TGTGCCAGCAGCTCCCAGCGGGAGCGGGGCAATGAGCAGTTCTTC.

This clonotype came up many times. V gene TRBV2 combines with J gene TRBJ1-1; D unclear. Trimming cost V 8 bases and J 9 bases, with 19 bases left between them. The CDR3 is 13 residues long. Germline CDR1 is SNHLY and CDR2 is FYNNEI. This chain's CDR3 is CASPEEGFLKAFF. The CDR3 DNA sequence: TGTGCCAGCCCCGAGGAAGGGTTTCTGAAAGCTTTCTTT.